A selection of T cell receptor beta chains follows, all from one sample in a study of blood T cell repertoires in COVID-19. Clones were sequenced by immunoSEQ multiplex PCR, and TCRdb holds only the in-frame ones, with some missing. The data show approximately 31,000 clones, with roughly 90% seen just once and more than 3% held by the top ten. Specimen: peripheral blood. Source of these receptors: a man in his fifties or sixties with acute or convalescent COVID-19. Each CDR3 is given without its conserved first and last residue. Expanded clones get a size class; other rows say once, few or many, or leave the size out.

size: -
J: TRBJ1-2
V: TRBV6-6
CDR3: ASGDRGNGYT

size: -
J: TRBJ1-2
V: TRBV6-6
CDR3: ASSYLDRGVYGYT

size: -
J: TRBJ2-7
V: TRBV5-1
CDR3: ASSTGTSGSYEQY

size: -
J: TRBJ1-4
V: TRBV7-2
CDR3: ASSLMTGGTEKLF

size: -
J: TRBJ1-1
V: TRBV2
CDR3: ASTKRTGRDTEAF

size: -
J: TRBJ1-1
V: TRBV24-1
CDR3: ATSTETGGAFRAF

size: -
J: TRBJ2-5
V: TRBV7-6
CDR3: ASSLVGTGLGETQY

size: -
J: TRBJ1-5
V: TRBV2
CDR3: ASSGGVKNQPQH

size: once
J: TRBJ2-2
V: TRBV2
CDR3: ASSLLNTGELF

size: -
J: TRBJ1-5
V: TRBV27
CDR3: ASSTLPPGQGNQPQH

size: -
J: TRBJ2-7
V: TRBV18
CDR3: ASSPAVNYEQY

size: -
J: TRBJ1-1
V: TRBV18
CDR3: ASSPMVVRTEAF

size: -
J: TRBJ2-7
V: TRBV29-1
CDR3: SVELAGAGYEQY

size: -
J: TRBJ2-7
V: TRBV27
CDR3: ASSLRASYEQY

size: -
J: TRBJ2-1
V: TRBV7-2
CDR3: ASSRGTSGGEQF

size: -
J: TRBJ2-1
V: TRBV29-1
CDR3: SVGVGLAGYNEQF

size: -
J: TRBJ1-1
V: TRBV5-1
CDR3: ASSPGRESGAF

size: -
J: TRBJ2-1
V: TRBV12-3/TRBV12-4
CDR3: ASSSSRHNEQF

size: -
J: TRBJ2-2
V: TRBV4-1
CDR3: ASSQDFGTSGTYTGELF

size: -
J: TRBJ2-5
V: TRBV6-5
CDR3: ASSFGRLGGETQY

size: -
J: TRBJ1-3
V: TRBV3-1/TRBV3-2
CDR3: ASSRDSSGNTIY

size: once
J: TRBJ2-4
V: TRBV6-4
CDR3: ASSEIWGDIQY

size: -
J: TRBJ1-1
V: TRBV7-2
CDR3: ASSPGQTEAF

size: once
J: TRBJ2-2
V: TRBV6-6
CDR3: ASSYSGETGELF

size: -
J: TRBJ2-6
V: TRBV21-1
CDR3: ASSKESGRIKSSGANVLT

size: -
J: TRBJ2-7
V: TRBV24-1
CDR3: ATSKGTGEYSYEQY

size: -
J: TRBJ1-2
V: TRBV4-1
CDR3: ASSPGGGSYGYT

size: -
J: TRBJ1-4
V: TRBV5-1
CDR3: ASSRTTRDRGGNEKLF

size: -
J: TRBJ1-2
V: TRBV3-1/TRBV3-2
CDR3: ASSQGEINYGYT

size: -
J: TRBJ2-7
V: TRBV4-1
CDR3: ASSQDPGFPYEQY

size: -
J: TRBJ2-1
V: TRBV2
CDR3: ASSDVSGTSGVDEQF

size: -
J: TRBJ1-1
V: TRBV27
CDR3: ASSLFTGSGTEAF

size: -
J: TRBJ2-1
V: TRBV24-1
CDR3: ATSATTLTLSYNEQF

size: -
J: TRBJ2-7
V: TRBV7-2
CDR3: ASSLDPDRVEQY

size: -
J: TRBJ1-2
V: TRBV4-1
CDR3: ASSQAGNRAGYT

size: -
J: TRBJ1-4
V: TRBV4-1
CDR3: ASSQVPYKDRELEKLF

size: -
J: TRBJ2-3
V: TRBV19
CDR3: ASSILKGGGTDTQY

size: -
J: TRBJ2-3
V: TRBV10-3
CDR3: AISGGQGDTDTQY

size: -
J: TRBJ1-3
V: TRBV19
CDR3: ASSRTGGSSSGNTIY

size: -
J: TRBJ1-1
V: TRBV4-2
CDR3: ASSQVSRPNTEAF

size: -
J: TRBJ2-2
V: TRBV14
CDR3: ASSQLRNTGELF